This TCR beta chain was documented in a study of control samples from healthy donors and cancer patients. The protocol was immunoSEQ multiplex PCR, while the TCRdb copy is restricted to in-frame clones and leaves out a portion. Reported are some 190,000 clones; the ten largest clones contain roughly 2%. The length of the CDR3 is 18 residues. V lost 1 base and J lost 2, with 21 bases in between. The germline V gene encodes CDR1 MGHRA and CDR2 YSYEKL. The specimen sequenced was blood. This clonotype was sampled from a woman aged 25 to 39 in good health. The chain employs TRBV4-1 and TRBJ2-7; D is ambiguous. CDR3 nucleotide sequence: TGCGCCAGCAGCCAAGTCATTGCGGTTTTCGGGCAAGCCTACGAGCAGTACTTC. Translation: CASSQVIAVFGQAYEQYF.